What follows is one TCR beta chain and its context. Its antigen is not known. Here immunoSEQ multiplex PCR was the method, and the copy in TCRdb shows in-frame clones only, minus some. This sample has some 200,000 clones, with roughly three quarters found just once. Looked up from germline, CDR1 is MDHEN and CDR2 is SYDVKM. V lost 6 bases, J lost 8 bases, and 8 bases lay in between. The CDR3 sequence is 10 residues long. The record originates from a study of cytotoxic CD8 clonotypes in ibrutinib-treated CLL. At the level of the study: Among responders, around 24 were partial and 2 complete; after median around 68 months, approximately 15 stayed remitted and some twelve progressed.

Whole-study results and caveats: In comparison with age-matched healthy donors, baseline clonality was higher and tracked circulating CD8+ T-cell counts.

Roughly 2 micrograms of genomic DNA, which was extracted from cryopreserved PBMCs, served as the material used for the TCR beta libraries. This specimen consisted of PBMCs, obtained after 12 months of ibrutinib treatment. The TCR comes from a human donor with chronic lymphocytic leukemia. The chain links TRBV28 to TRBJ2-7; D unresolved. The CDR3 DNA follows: TGTGCCAGCAGGTGTCTGCAGCAGTACTTC. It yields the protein CASRCLQQYF. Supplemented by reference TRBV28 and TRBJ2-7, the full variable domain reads DVKVTQSSRYLVKRTGEKVFLECVQDMDHENMFWYRQDPGLGLRLIYFSYDVKMKEKGDIPEGYSVSREKKERFSLILESASTNQTSMYLCASRCLQQYFGPGTRLTVT.